One sample yielded the 14 T cell receptor beta chains listed below, sequenced in a study of blood T cell repertoires in COVID-19. The table came from immunoSEQ multiplex PCR; TCRdb's copy has only in-frame clones and leaves some out. This table holds a few hundred thousand clones, roughly 80% found once. The specimen sequenced was peripheral blood. These receptors were obtained from a woman aged 65 to 85 with COVID-19, enrolled during active disease.

This chain uses TRBV18 with TRBJ2-7, with no clear D. The CDR3 spans 12 residues. Germline V gene data show CDR1 as KGHSH and CDR2 as LQKENI. Trimming took 3 bases from V and 5 from J, leaving 8 bases between them. The CDR3, as DNA: TGTGCCAGCTCACCGGGCGCAAACGAGCAGTACTTC. Translation: CASSPGANEQYF.

This clone was recorded at least ten times. The genes are TRBV6-2 or TRBV6-3 and TRBJ1-5, with 11 bases aligning to TRBD1. Germline CDR1 and CDR2: MNHEY and SVGEGT. The CDR3 has 17 residues. V lost 2 bases and J lost 1; bases outside the gene matches: 4. DNA for the CDR3: TGTGCCAGCAGTTACGGACAGGGGGCCATCAGCAATCAGCCCCAGCATTTT. It specifies CASSYGQGAISNQPQHF.

The chain has TRBV6-2 or TRBV6-3 and TRBJ1-1; D not certain. The V and J ends lost 0 bases and 5 bases respectively, with 13 bases between them. The CDR3 has 15 residues. Germline loops: CDR1 MNHEY, CDR2 SVGEGT. The CDR3, as DNA: TGTGCCAGCAGTTACTCGCAGACCGCCGGGACTGAAGCTTTCTTT. This codes for CASSYSQTAGTEAFF.

This chain links TRBV5-4 with TRBJ2-3, with a possible D match to TRBD2 (5 bases). V dropped 0 bases and J dropped 0 bases, with 14 bases sitting between them. The germline V gene has CDR1 SGHNT and CDR2 YYREEE (reference sequence). The CDR3 is 17 residues long. The CDR3 nucleotides read TGTGCCAGCAGCTTGGCCGGAGGACGGCCTAGCACAGATACGCAGTATTTT. This gives the protein CASSLAGGRPSTDTQYF. Drawing the rest from reference TRBV5-4 and TRBJ2-3, the complete variable domain is ETGVTQSPTHLIKTRGQQVTLRCSSQSGHNTVSWYQQALGQGPQFIFQYYREEENGRGNFPPRFSGLQFPNYSSELNVNALELDDSALYLCASSLAGGRPSTDTQYFGPGTRLTVL.

This clone has a handful of counts. The chain combines TRBV28 with TRBJ2-1, with TRBD2 matching over 14 bases. The CDR3 covers 15 residues. Germline-derived CDR1 and CDR2 are MDHEN and SYDVKM. V shed 5 bases, J shed 9 bases, and the junction held 6 bases outside the gene matches. CDR3 amino acids: CASSRGLAGVVEQFF. The DNA of the CDR3 is TGTGCCAGCAGTCGGGGACTAGCGGGAGTAGTTGAGCAGTTCTTC.

This rearrangement joins TRBV21-1 to TRBJ1-5; TRBD1 was called by the table and not checked on the DNA. TRBV21-1 is a pseudogene locus. The CDR3 covers 16 residues. CDR3 DNA: TGTGCCAGCGCCCCCCAAGGGGCGTTAAAGAATCAGCCCCAGCATTTT. It codes for CASAPQGALKNQPQHF.

The V and J genes are TRBV27 and TRBJ2-2; TRBD1 matches at 8 bases. J gave up 4 bases and V 5 bases, and 6 bases lay outside the gene matches. In germline, CDR1 is MNHEY, CDR2 SMNVEV (reference sequence). The CDR3 runs to 15 residues. CDR3 bases: TGTGCCAGCAGTCTGGACAGGGTACCCACCGGGGAGCTGTTTTTT. Amino acids: CASSLDRVPTGELFF.

DNA for the CDR3: TGCGCCAGCACCCCAGGGGGAACTAATGAAAAACTGTTTTTT. This sequence encodes CASTPGGTNEKLFF. The chain joins TRBV5-1 to TRBJ1-4; 7 positions match TRBD1. Germline V gives CDR1 SGHRS, CDR2 YFSETQ. Trimming took 6 bases from V and 1 from J; bases not matched to a gene: 3. The CDR3 sequence is 14 residues long.

The V call is TRBV7-9, the J call TRBJ2-7, with 7 bases fitting TRBD1. Germline trimming cut 5 bases from V and 2 bases from J; bases unmatched to any gene: 9. Germline V CDR1 and CDR2: SEHNR, FQNEAQ (reference sequence). CDR3 length: 15 amino acids. The CDR3 region is CASSARQGATYEQYF. The CDR3 nucleotides read TGTGCCAGCAGCGCAAGACAGGGCGCAACCTACGAGCAGTACTTC.

J is TRBJ1-1 and V is TRBV10-1; a weak D match, TRBD1 (5 bases). The germline CDR1 and CDR2 sequences are WNHNN and SYGVQD (reference sequence). This CDR3 is 13 amino acids long. V lost 8 bases and J 1 base, leaving 11 bases between the germline ends. This CDR3 reads CASCRTRNTEAFF. Here the CDR3 DNA reads TGCGCCAGCTGCAGGACAAGGAACACTGAAGCTTTCTTT.

V usage is TRBV5-1 and J usage is TRBJ2-2; 7 nucleotides align to TRBD2. The CDR3 is made up of 14 amino acids. Germline assignment: CDR1 SGHRS and CDR2 YFSETQ. V lost 2 bases to trimming and J lost 4 bases; unmatched junction nucleotides: 2. This CDR3 reads CASSLAGTTGELFF. CDR3 DNA sequence: TGCGCCAGCAGCTTAGCGGGGACCACCGGGGAGCTGTTTTTT.

Only one count was recorded for this clone. The gene calls are TRBV27 and TRBJ1-6; no clear D gene. Germline CDR1 MNHEY, CDR2 SMNVEV (reference sequence). The CDR3 length is 16 residues. V was clipped by 0 bases and J by 8 bases, with 14 bases between them. CDR3 protein: CASSLSTSGRHSPLHF. The CDR3 DNA reads TGTGCCAGCAGTTTATCGACTTCTGGGAGGCATTCACCCCTCCACTTT.

The V gene is TRBV5-1, the J gene TRBJ2-7; D is ambiguous. Germline V lookup: CDR1 SGHRS, CDR2 YFSETQ. Trimming took 1 base from V and 7 from J, leaving 9 bases between them. The CDR3 covers 12 residues. The CDR3, as DNA: TGCGCCAGCAGCTTGACTCAACGGGAGCAGTACTTC. Its translation: CASSLTQREQYF.

This clone was detected only once. V gene TRBV5-1 combines with J gene TRBJ1-4; tentative D call: TRBD1 (6 bases). Germline V lookup: CDR1 SGHRS, CDR2 YFSETQ. Between the trimmed V and J ends, which lost 3 bases and 8 bases, there was a span of 17 bases. There are 15 residues in the CDR3. The CDR3, as DNA: TGCGCCAGCAGCTACGTAGGGACACTGCAAGAAAAACTGTTTTTT. This codes for CASSYVGTLQEKLFF.